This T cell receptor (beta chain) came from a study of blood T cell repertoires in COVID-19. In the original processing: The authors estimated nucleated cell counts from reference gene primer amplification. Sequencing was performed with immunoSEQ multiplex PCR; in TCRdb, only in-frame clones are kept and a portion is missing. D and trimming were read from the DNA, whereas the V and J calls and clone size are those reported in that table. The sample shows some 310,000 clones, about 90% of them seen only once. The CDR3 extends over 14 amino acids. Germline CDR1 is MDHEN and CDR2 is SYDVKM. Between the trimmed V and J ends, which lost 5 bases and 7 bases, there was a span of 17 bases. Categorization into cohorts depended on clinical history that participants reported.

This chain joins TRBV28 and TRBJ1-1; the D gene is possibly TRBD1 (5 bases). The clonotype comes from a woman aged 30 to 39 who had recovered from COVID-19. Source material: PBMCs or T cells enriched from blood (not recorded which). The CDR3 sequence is CASSQITLRGEAFF. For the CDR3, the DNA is TGTGCCAGCAGTCAAATAACTTTAAGGGGTGAAGCTTTCTTT.